This T cell receptor (beta chain) was documented in a study of blood T cell repertoires in COVID-19. Here immunoSEQ multiplex PCR was the method, and the copy in TCRdb shows in-frame clones only, minus some. The sample includes about 240,000 clones, around nine tenths seen only once; the top ten take 4.1%. The CDR3 length is 17 residues. V was clipped by 5 bases and J by 1 base, with 20 bases between them. Germline CDR1 reads SEHNR; CDR2 reads FQNEAQ (reference sequence). This receptor was taken from a woman younger than 45 who had recovered from COVID-19. The chain has TRBV7-9 and TRBJ2-5, with a weak D call TRBD2 (5 bases). Sequenced: PBMCs or T cells enriched from blood (not recorded which). CDR3 in amino acids: CASSPPLRVAIQETQYF. As DNA, the CDR3 is TGTGCCAGCAGCCCCCCTTTGAGGGTCGCTATCCAAGAGACCCAGTACTTC.